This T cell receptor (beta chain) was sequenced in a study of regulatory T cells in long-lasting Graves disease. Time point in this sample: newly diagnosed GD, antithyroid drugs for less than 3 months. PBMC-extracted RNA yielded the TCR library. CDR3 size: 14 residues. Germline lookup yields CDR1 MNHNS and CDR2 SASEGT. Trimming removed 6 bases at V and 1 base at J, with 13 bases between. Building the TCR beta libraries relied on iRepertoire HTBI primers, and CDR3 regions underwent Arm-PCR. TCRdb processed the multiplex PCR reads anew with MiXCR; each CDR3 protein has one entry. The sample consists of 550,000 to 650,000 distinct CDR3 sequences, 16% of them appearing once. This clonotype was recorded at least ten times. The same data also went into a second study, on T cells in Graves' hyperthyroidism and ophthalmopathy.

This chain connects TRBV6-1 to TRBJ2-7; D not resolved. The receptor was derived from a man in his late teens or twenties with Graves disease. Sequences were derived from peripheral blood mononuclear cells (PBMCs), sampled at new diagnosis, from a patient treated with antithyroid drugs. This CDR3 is CASSVRFGSYEQYF. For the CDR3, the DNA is TGTGCCAGCAGCGTCCGTTTTGGATCCTACGAGCAGTACTTC.